This T cell receptor beta chain is from a study of post-analysis software for immune sequencing data. Study details: Disease courses included relapsing-remitting, secondary progressive and progressive-relapsing multiple sclerosis.

Study-wide results and caveats: Those samples that were prepared in the same batch co-clustered strongly by F measure.

cDNA libraries of TCR beta carried unique molecular identifiers. The authors obtained roughly 0.5 million cDNA molecules from around 0.96 to 9.9 million T cells. TCRdb recomputed calls from the PCR reads with MiXCR, one row per CDR3 protein. The table includes a few hundred thousand distinct CDR3 sequences, around 33% detected once. This clonotype was picked up a small number of times. Its antigen remains unidentified. Material: blood. The receptor's source is a girl between 10 and 17 years old with multiple sclerosis.

This chain's CDR3 is CASSATSGSSYNEQFF. The CDR3 coding sequence is TGCGCCAGCAGTGCAACTAGCGGGAGCTCCTACAATGAGCAGTTCTTC. This chain connects TRBV5-1 to TRBJ2-1, with 11 bases matching TRBD2. This CDR3 spans 16 amino acids. Looked up from germline, CDR1 is SGHRS and CDR2 is YFSETQ. V lost 5 bases and J lost 0; bases outside the gene matches: 4.